The TCR beta chain described here comes from a study of blood T cell repertoires in COVID-19. Study at large: From the United States, Italy and Spain came samples of acute and convalescent COVID-19. PBMCs, B-cell-depleted T cells, or T cells provided the cDNA or gDNA that made up the material.

Original methodology: Estimated nucleated cell counts came from reference gene primer amplification. Some clones are missing from TCRdb's copy, which holds only in-frame ones; the method was immunoSEQ multiplex PCR. V and J calls plus clone size are reproduced from that table; the DNA served to infer D and trimming. The sample holds fewer than 600,000 clones, roughly 89% seen once. CDR1 is SGHDT and CDR2 is YYEEEE in the germline V gene. V gave up 4 bases and J gave up 6 bases; unmatched junction bases: 2. The CDR3 contains 14 residues. Those enrolled in Seattle joined during active infection and were followed longitudinally afterward.

This rearrangement joins TRBV5-6 to TRBJ2-2; the match to TRBD1 covers 11 bases. This clonotype was sampled from a man younger than 35 with COVID-19, enrolled during active disease. Sequencing was performed on peripheral blood. The CDR3 DNA is TGTGCCAGCAGCAAGGGACAGGGGGCCGGGGAGCTGTTTTTT. It yields the protein CASSKGQGAGELFF.